This TCR beta chain was sequenced in a study of cytomegalovirus exposure and HLA in healthy donors. TCRdb's table, derived via immunoSEQ multiplex PCR, lists solely in-frame clones and lacks some. The sample yields about 360,000 clones, about nine tenths seen once. With 5 bases clipped from V and 4 bases from J, the junction kept 6 bases outside the gene matches. Looked up from germline, CDR1 is SGHAT and CDR2 is FQNNGV. The length of the CDR3 is 14 residues. Sequenced sample: PBMCs. The receptor was isolated from a woman between 18 and 30 years old in good health and CMV-seronegative. The chain uses TRBV11-2 and TRBJ1-2; 8 nucleotides align to TRBD1. The CDR3 region has the DNA TGTGCCAGCAGCCCGGAACAGGGGGTCTATGGCTACACCTTC. Translation: CASSPEQGVYGYTF.